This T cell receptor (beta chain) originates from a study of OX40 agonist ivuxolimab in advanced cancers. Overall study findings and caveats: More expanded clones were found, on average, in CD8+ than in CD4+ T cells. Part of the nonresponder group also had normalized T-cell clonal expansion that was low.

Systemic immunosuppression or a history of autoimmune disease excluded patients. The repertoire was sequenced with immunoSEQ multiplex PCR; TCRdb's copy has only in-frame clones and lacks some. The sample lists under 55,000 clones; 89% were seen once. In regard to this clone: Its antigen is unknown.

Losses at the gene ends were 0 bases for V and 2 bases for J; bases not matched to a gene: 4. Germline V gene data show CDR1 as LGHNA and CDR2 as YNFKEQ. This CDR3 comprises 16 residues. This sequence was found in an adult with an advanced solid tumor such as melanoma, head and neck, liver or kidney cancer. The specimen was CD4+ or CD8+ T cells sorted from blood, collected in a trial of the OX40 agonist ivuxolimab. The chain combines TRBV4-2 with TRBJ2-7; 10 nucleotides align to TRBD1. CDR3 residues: CASSQETGGLTYEQYF. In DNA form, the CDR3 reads TGTGCCAGCAGCCAAGAGACAGGGGGCCTAACCTACGAGCAGTACTTC.